This T cell receptor (beta chain) was recovered during a study of control samples from healthy donors and cancer patients. TCRdb's table, derived via immunoSEQ multiplex PCR, lists solely in-frame clones and lacks some. The sample yields about 140,000 clones, roughly 92% seen once. The germline gives CDR1 MRHNA, CDR2 SNTAGT. This CDR3 is built from 14 residues. V gave up 4 bases and J gave up 1 base, with 9 bases separating them. Sequenced: blood. This sequence was found in a man younger than 40 in good health. The rearrangement joins TRBV6-4 to TRBJ2-3, with D perhaps TRBD1 (6 bases). In DNA, the CDR3 is TGTGCCAGCAGTGTACAGGGAGGCACAGATACGCAGTATTTT. Protein sequence: CASSVQGGTDTQYF.